This T cell receptor (beta chain) was obtained from a study of T cell repertoires in cytomegalovirus infection. On the study more broadly: CMV infection and matching HLA type were both indicated by public TCR beta signatures.

This clonotype was detected only a few times. Its specificity is not known. Trimming shortened V by 4 bases and J by 3 bases, and 16 bases separated the two germline ends. Germline CDR1 reads LGHNA; CDR2 reads YNFKEQ. CDR3 length: 16 amino acids. TCRdb used MiXCR to reprocess the reads, holding one entry per CDR3 protein. Of just under 550,000 distinct CDR3 sequences listed, about 30% are singletons. Broader study findings: CMV-specific TCR beta clonotypes restricted by HLA-C were the ones dominating the ex vivo response. Frequencies of public TCR beta families were cumulated, and this identified carriers of CMV plus the relevant HLA.

This chain joins TRBV4-2 and TRBJ2-1; possible D gene TRBD2, 6 bases. The TCR comes from a human donor in good health (CMV status not recorded). Some clones in this sample may be carry-over from other donors' samples. Sequencing used PBMCs. The CDR3 spells CASSPALPGVYNEQFF. CDR3 DNA sequence: TGTGCCAGCAGCCCAGCCCTGCCGGGAGTCTACAATGAGCAGTTCTTC.